Following are 32 T cell receptor beta chains from one sample sequenced in a study of T cell responses to AZD1222 COVID-19 vaccine. The repertoire was sequenced with immunoSEQ multiplex PCR; TCRdb's copy has only in-frame clones and lacks some. The sample contains over 110,000 clones, roughly 90% of which appear only once. Source: peripheral blood, taken 28 days after the second AZD1222 dose. The source of these receptors is an adult who received the AZD1222 COVID-19 vaccine.

V gene TRBV7-2 combines with J gene TRBJ1-5, with unresolved D. The germline V and J ends were trimmed by 5 bases and 0 bases, with 11 bases remaining between them. Germline CDR1 reads SGHTA; CDR2 reads FQGNSA. The CDR3 sequence is 15 residues long. The CDR3 sequence: CASSILGNSNQPQHF. In DNA form, the CDR3 reads TGTGCCAGCAGCATTTTGGGGAATAGCAATCAGCCCCAGCATTTT.

For the CDR3, the DNA is TGTGCCAGCAGTTCTCTTCCTAGCGGGAGGGCCAGGGACAATGAGCAGTTCTTC. Residues: CASSSLPSGRARDNEQFF. The J gene is TRBJ2-1, the V gene TRBV6-2 or TRBV6-3, with 12 bases identical to TRBD2. Germline assignment: CDR1 MNHEY and CDR2 SVGEGT. Trimming took 4 bases from V and 5 from J; bases not matched to a gene: 12. The CDR3 length is 18 residues.

This chain links TRBV6-2 or TRBV6-3 with TRBJ2-3; possible D gene TRBD1, 6 bases. The CDR3 length is 13 residues. Trimming stripped 3 bases from V and 6 bases from J, with 10 bases between. Germline V lookup: CDR1 MNHEY, CDR2 SVGEGT. The CDR3 DNA follows: TGTGCCAGCAGTTATTCGCAGGGGGATACGCAGTATTTT. Its protein is CASSYSQGDTQYF.

The V call is TRBV7-6, the J call TRBJ2-5; D not certain. CDR3 length: 15 residues. Trimming removed 3 bases from V and 4 bases from J, with 15 bases in between. The germline V gene has CDR1 SGHVS and CDR2 FNYEAQ. CDR3 in DNA: TGTGCCAGCAGCTTTTCGAACACGCACTTAGAGACCCAGTACTTC. Encoded protein: CASSFSNTHLETQYF.

This chain connects TRBV6-5 to TRBJ1-1; 8 bases are a match to TRBD1. CDR1 MNHEY and CDR2 SVGAGI come from the germline V gene. With V trimmed by 5 bases and J by 10 bases, 9 bases remained unmatched. The CDR3 totals 13 residues. CDR3 nucleotides: TGTGCCAGCAGTCCACGGACAGGGATCGGAGCTTTCTTT. This sequence encodes CASSPRTGIGAFF.

The chain carries TRBV3-1 (or the pseudogene TRBV3-2) and TRBJ2-5, with 8 nucleotides matching TRBD1. The CDR3 runs to 11 residues. From germline, CDR1 is LGHDT and CDR2 YNNKEL (reference sequence). With V trimmed by 3 bases and J by 14 bases, 5 bases remained unmatched. CDR3 amino acids: CASSQGQESYF. In DNA, the CDR3 is TGTGCCAGCAGCCAGGGACAGGAAAGCTACTTC.

This clone was seen a single time. The rearrangement links TRBV7-9 to TRBJ1-1; no firm D call. The V and J ends lost 3 bases and 0 bases respectively, with 14 bases between them. There are 16 residues in the CDR3. Germline CDR1 reads SEHNR; CDR2 reads FQNEAQ (reference sequence). As DNA, the CDR3 is TGTGCCAGCAGCTTCGGCAGATCGTTCATGAACACTGAAGCTTTCTTT. This sequence encodes CASSFGRSFMNTEAFF.

This clone has at least ten counts. The CDR3 DNA sequence: TGTGCCAGCAGTCTCCTAGCGAGTTCCTACAATGAGCAGTTCTTC. Amino acids: CASSLLASSYNEQFF. The genes are TRBV5-8 and TRBJ2-1, with D perhaps TRBD2 (6 bases). Trimming left V 5 bases short and J 1 base short, with 13 bases between. This CDR3 has 15 residues. Germline V gene lookup returns CDR1 SGHTS and CDR2 YDEGEE.

This chain uses TRBV5-6 with TRBJ1-5; no reliable D call. The CDR3 covers 16 residues. Germline assignment: CDR1 SGHDT and CDR2 YYEEEE. V was shortened by 0 bases and J by 0 bases, with 10 bases between the two germline ends. The CDR3 bases are TGTGCCAGCAGCTTGGCGGACGGAAATAGCAATCAGCCCCAGCATTTT. Protein product: CASSLADGNSNQPQHF. Full variable domain (remainder filled in from reference TRBV5-6 and TRBJ1-5): DAGVTQSPTHLIKTRGQQVTLRCSPKSGHDTVSWYQQALGQGPQFIFQYYEEEERQRGNFPDRFSGHQFPNYSSELNVNALLLGDSALYLCASSLADGNSNQPQHFGDGTRLSIL.

CDR3 amino acids: CASSQGGQGLTHGYTF. The CDR3 bases are TGTGCCAGCAGCCAAGGTGGACAGGGTTTAACACATGGCTACACCTTC. The rearrangement links TRBV4-2 to TRBJ1-2; TRBD1 agrees at 8 bases. Germline loops: CDR1 LGHNA, CDR2 YNFKEQ. The CDR3 has 16 residues. The ends lost 1 base at V and 6 bases at J; junction bases unmatched: 10.

The V call is TRBV4-3, the J call TRBJ1-2, with D possibly matching TRBD1 (5 bases). V lost 0 bases and J lost 5, with 10 bases in between. CDR1 is LGHNA, CDR2 YSLEER, per germline. CDR3 size: 14 residues. The DNA of the CDR3 is TGCGCCAGCAGCCAAGAAGGAGGGGAATATGGCTACACCTTC. This sequence encodes CASSQEGGEYGYTF.

The V call is TRBV30, the J call TRBJ2-3; 9 nucleotides match TRBD2. The ends lost 0 bases at V and 13 bases at J; junction bases unmatched: 8. Germline-derived CDR1 and CDR2 are GTSNPN and SVGIG (reference sequence). The CDR3 extends over 13 amino acids. This CDR3 reads CAWSVGLAGMEYF. For the CDR3, the DNA is TGTGCCTGGAGTGTAGGGCTAGCGGGGATGGAGTATTTT.

This chain joins TRBV7-2 and TRBJ1-5; TRBD1 might be the D (6 bases). V was pared by 4 bases and J by 5 bases, with 9 bases between. The CDR3 consists of 13 residues. The germline gives CDR1 SGHTA, CDR2 FQGNSA. The CDR3, as DNA: TGTGCCAGCAGCTACAGGGCGGATCAGCCCCAGCATTTT. Translated: CASSYRADQPQHF.

The V and J genes are TRBV19 and TRBJ1-5; D ambiguous. CDR1 is LNHDA, CDR2 SQIVND, per germline (reference sequence). Between the trimmed V and J ends, which lost 1 base and 0 bases, there was a span of 7 bases. The CDR3 has 15 amino acids. The CDR3 is CASSIGGNSNQPQHF. The CDR3 region has the DNA TGTGCCAGTAGTATAGGGGGTAATAGCAATCAGCCCCAGCATTTT.

This clone was detected once. CDR3 sequence: CASSQVRVLSGNTIYF. The CDR3 coding sequence is TGTGCCAGCAGCCAGGTCAGGGTCCTCTCTGGAAACACCATATATTTT. The chain joins TRBV7-2 to TRBJ1-3; possible D gene TRBD1, 5 bases. CDR3 size: 16 residues. The germline V gene encodes CDR1 SGHTA and CDR2 FQGNSA. Trimming cost V 5 bases and J 0 bases, with 14 bases left between them.

This clone was counted once. The rearrangement joins TRBV3-1 (or the pseudogene TRBV3-2) to TRBJ1-1; D is unresolved. The V end was cut by 8 bases, the J end by 1 base, with 11 bases between. The CDR3 extends over 13 amino acids. Germline V lookup: CDR1 LGHDT, CDR2 YNNKEL (reference sequence). The CDR3 sequence is CASVRGRNTEAFF. The CDR3 region has the DNA TGTGCCAGCGTCAGAGGGCGGAACACTGAAGCTTTCTTT.

This chain links TRBV19 with TRBJ1-5; D not certain. CDR1 is LNHDA, CDR2 SQIVND, per germline (reference sequence). V was pared by 7 bases and J by 1 base, with 14 bases between. The CDR3 is made up of 15 amino acids. CDR3 region: CASMAEISSNQPQHF. The CDR3 nucleotides are TGTGCCAGTATGGCAGAAATATCAAGCAATCAGCCCCAGCATTTT.

V usage is TRBV30 and J usage is TRBJ1-4; 9 nucleotides agree with TRBD1. Germline lookup yields CDR1 GTSNPN and CDR2 SVGIG (reference sequence). Germline trimming cut 5 bases from V and 0 bases from J; bases unmatched to any gene: 4. The CDR3 is 15 residues long. The DNA for the CDR3 is TGTGCCTGGGAGGGGACAGGGACAACTAATGAAAAACTGTTTTTT. It is translated as CAWEGTGTTNEKLFF.

This chain connects TRBV7-8 to TRBJ1-1; no clear D. The CDR3 spans 16 residues. V gave up 5 bases and J gave up 0 bases, with 16 bases separating them. Germline CDR1 is SGHVS and CDR2 is FQNEAQ. This chain's CDR3 is CASSISPGQMNTEAFF. DNA of the CDR3: TGTGCCAGCAGCATCAGCCCCGGGCAGATGAACACTGAAGCTTTCTTT.

This chain connects TRBV28 to TRBJ1-4, with 9 bases aligning to TRBD1. V lost 6 bases, J lost 7 bases, and 9 bases stayed unmatched. The CDR3 has 15 amino acids. Germline lookup yields CDR1 MDHEN and CDR2 SYDVKM. The CDR3, as DNA: TGTGCCAGCAGCCAACCGGGACAGGGTGGTGAAAAACTGTTTTTT. This translates into CASSQPGQGGEKLFF. Full variable domain (missing parts from reference TRBV28 and TRBJ1-4): DVKVTQSSRYLVKRTGEKVFLECVQDMDHENMFWYRQDPGLGLRLIYFSYDVKMKEKGDIPEGYSVSREKKERFSLILESASTNQTSMYLCASSQPGQGGEKLFFGSGTQLSVL.

The rearrangement links TRBV7-3 to TRBJ1-1; 8 nucleotides match TRBD1. The CDR3 covers 16 residues. Unmatched junction bases numbered 7, after V lost 1 base and J lost 3 bases. Germline V CDR1 and CDR2: SGHTA, FQGTGA. The CDR3 DNA reads TGTGCCAGCAGCTTAAAACCCTTGGACAGGGACACTGAAGCTTTCTTT. The encoded protein is CASSLKPLDRDTEAFF.

The chain uses TRBV4-3 and TRBJ2-2; the match to TRBD2 covers 7 bases. The CDR3 covers 18 residues. CDR1 and CDR2 (germline): LGHNA, YSLEER. The V segment lost 4 bases and the J segment 3 bases; nucleotides outside the gene matches: 14. CDR3 sequence (DNA): TGCGCCAGCAGCCTTTCGCTGGCGGGACTAACTTACACCGGGGAGCTGTTTTTT. It yields the protein CASSLSLAGLTYTGELFF.

This chain uses TRBV5-6 with TRBJ1-5, with D possibly being TRBD1 (6 bases). The germline V gene encodes CDR1 SGHDT and CDR2 YYEEEE. V was clipped by 5 bases and J by 4 bases, with 13 bases between them. The CDR3 is 14 residues long. CDR3 residues: CASSFYRANQPQHF. The CDR3 coding sequence is TGTGCCAGCAGTTTTTACAGGGCTAATCAGCCCCAGCATTTT.

The gene calls are TRBV19 and TRBJ2-5, with 12 positions matching TRBD2. The CDR3 totals 16 residues. The germline gives CDR1 LNHDA, CDR2 SQIVND (reference sequence). V lost 4 bases to trimming and J lost 4 bases; unmatched junction nucleotides: 7. The CDR3 DNA reads as TGTGCCAGTAGTAAGCTAGCGGGAGGGAGGGGAGAGACCCAGTACTTC. This sequence encodes CASSKLAGGRGETQYF.

The V call is TRBV4-3, the J call TRBJ1-2; 8 bases align to TRBD1. V shed 0 bases and J 5 bases; nucleotides not matched to a gene: 11. The V gene's germline CDR1 is LGHNA and CDR2 YSLEER. There are 17 residues in the CDR3. CDR3 region: CASSQEQGTGQLYGYTF. The CDR3 coding sequence is TGCGCCAGCAGCCAAGAGCAGGGGACAGGCCAGCTATATGGCTACACCTTC.

CDR3 in DNA: TGTGCCAGCAGCCCAAACCGGAATCAAGAGACCCAGTACTTC. Its translation is CASSPNRNQETQYF. V usage is TRBV7-2 and J usage is TRBJ2-5; D unresolved. V was shortened by 5 bases and J by 2 bases, with 12 bases between the two germline ends. CDR1 SGHTA and CDR2 FQGNSA come from the germline V gene. The CDR3 spans 14 residues.

The chain links TRBV19 to TRBJ1-1; D remains unclear. V gave up 3 bases and J gave up 4 bases, with 6 bases separating them. Germline CDR1 reads LNHDA; CDR2 reads SQIVND (reference sequence). This CDR3 spans 12 amino acids. CDR3 sequence reads: CASSILGTEAFF. Written as DNA, the CDR3 is TGTGCCAGTAGTATCTTGGGCACTGAAGCTTTCTTT.

This clone was counted only a few times. The V and J genes are TRBV6-2 or TRBV6-3 and TRBJ2-2; no firm D call. Germline V gene sequence: CDR1 MNHEY, CDR2 SVGEGT. V was pared by 2 bases and J by 0 bases, with 1 base between. CDR3 length equals 13 residues. The CDR3 region has the DNA TGTGCCAGCAGTTACACGAACACCGGGGAGCTGTTTTTT. It translates to CASSYTNTGELFF.

The chain employs TRBV12-3 or TRBV12-4 and TRBJ1-1; D is unresolved. The CDR3 is 13 amino acids. Deletions cut 3 bases from V and 1 base from J, with 6 bases between. The CDR3 loop is CASSLLSNTEAFF. CDR3 nucleotide sequence: TGTGCCAGCAGTTTGCTATCGAACACTGAAGCTTTCTTT.

The chain has TRBV6-2 or TRBV6-3 and TRBJ2-1; no firm D call. The V gene lost 2 bases and the J gene lost 9 bases, with 11 bases spanning the gap. Germline V gene sequence: CDR1 MNHEY, CDR2 SVGEGT. The CDR3 runs to 13 residues. The CDR3 region is CASSYARTPEQFF. CDR3 nucleotides: TGTGCCAGCAGTTACGCGCGTACACCTGAGCAGTTCTTC.

This sequence joins TRBV6-5 and TRBJ1-2, with D maybe TRBD1 (6 bases). V was clipped by 7 bases and J by 7 bases, with 19 bases between them. The CDR3 length is 14 residues. The germline CDR1 and CDR2 sequences are MNHEY and SVGAGI. CDR3 loop: CASKNTGQISGYTF. CDR3 nucleotides: TGTGCCAGCAAGAATACCGGACAGATTAGTGGCTACACCTTC.

This rearrangement joins TRBV10-3 to TRBJ1-3; 8 bases fit TRBD1. Germline V gene data show CDR1 as ENHRY and CDR2 as SYGVKD. Unmatched junction bases numbered 12, after V lost 9 bases and J lost 8 bases. The CDR3 runs to 14 residues. CDR3 protein: CAMTIGQGGDTIYF. The CDR3 coding sequence is TGTGCCATGACTATCGGACAGGGTGGTGACACCATATATTTT.